What follows are 27 T cell receptor beta chains derived from one specimen sequenced in a study of cytomegalovirus exposure and HLA in healthy donors. PCR amplification relied on 60 Vbeta primers (plus 13 Jbeta primers). Assay used: immunoSEQ multiplex PCR; TCRdb lists only in-frame clones, some missing. Of about 150,000 clones listed, 60% to 85% are singletons. Sequencing input: PBMCs. The receptors here all came from a man between 45 and 60 years old in good health and CMV-seropositive.

The chain carries TRBV28 and TRBJ2-1; tentatively, D is TRBD1 (6 bases). CDR1 is MDHEN, CDR2 SYDVKM, per germline. Trimming left V 2 bases short and J 0 bases short, with 11 bases between. The CDR3 totals 16 residues. Here the CDR3 DNA reads TGTGCCAGCAGTTTAGGGGACACGAGCTCCTACAATGAGCAGTTCTTC. This gives the protein CASSLGDTSSYNEQFF. The complete variable domain, with remaining parts taken from reference TRBV28 and TRBJ2-1, reads DVKVTQSSRYLVKRTGEKVFLECVQDMDHENMFWYRQDPGLGLRLIYFSYDVKMKEKGDIPEGYSVSREKKERFSLILESASTNQTSMYLCASSLGDTSSYNEQFFGPGTRLTVL.

The chain links TRBV28 to TRBJ1-2; tentatively, D is TRBD1 (5 bases). V lost 6 bases and J 4 bases, leaving 12 bases between the germline ends. The CDR3 contains 13 residues. The germline gives CDR1 MDHEN, CDR2 SYDVKM. CDR3 amino acids: CASRRDLLYGYTF. The CDR3 DNA reads TGTGCCAGCAGAAGGGACTTACTCTATGGCTACACCTTC.

The chain carries TRBV19 and TRBJ1-3; weak D call: TRBD1 (6 bases). Germline assignment: CDR1 LNHDA and CDR2 SQIVND (reference sequence). This CDR3 is built from 15 residues. Trimming left V 6 bases short and J 5 bases short, with 17 bases between. CDR3 amino acids: CASSPQGQRRNTIYF. The CDR3 DNA reads as TGTGCCAGTAGCCCCCAAGGACAGAGAAGAAACACCATATATTTT.

This clone appeared a single time. The V gene is TRBV2, the J gene TRBJ2-1; 7 bases are a match to TRBD1. The CDR3 has 13 residues. V shed 6 bases and J 5 bases; nucleotides not matched to a gene: 4. Germline CDR1 and CDR2: SNHLY and FYNNEI. This CDR3 reads CASRTGLHNEQFF. CDR3 in DNA: TGTGCCAGCAGGACAGGGTTACACAATGAGCAGTTCTTC.

This CDR3 is CASSLASGRSYEQYF. CDR3 coding DNA: TGTGCCAGCAGTTTGGCTAGCGGCAGAAGCTACGAGCAGTACTTC. The genes are TRBV27 and TRBJ2-7; TRBD2 agrees at 7 bases. Germline assignment: CDR1 MNHEY and CDR2 SMNVEV (reference sequence). V was pared by 3 bases and J by 3 bases, with 8 bases of the junction left unmatched. There are 15 residues in the CDR3.

This clone has more than one count but fewer than ten. The chain combines TRBV6-1 with TRBJ2-3; TRBD2 aligns across 8 bases. The CDR3 is 17 amino acids. Germline lookup yields CDR1 MNHNS and CDR2 SASEGT. V was pared by 2 bases and J by 1 base, with 8 bases of the junction left unmatched. The CDR3 region is CASSEMATGGGTDTQYF. DNA of the CDR3: TGTGCCAGCAGTGAAATGGCGACGGGAGGGGGCACAGATACGCAGTATTTT.

J is TRBJ2-1 and V is TRBV18; 10 positions match TRBD2. CDR1 is KGHSH and CDR2 is LQKENI in the germline V gene. J was trimmed by 5 bases and V by 1 base; bases with no gene match: 2. The CDR3 is 15 residues long. CDR3 protein: CASSPRLAGDNEQFF. CDR3 DNA sequence: TGTGCCAGCTCACCACGGCTAGCGGGGGACAATGAGCAGTTCTTC.

The chain combines TRBV27 with TRBJ2-5, with D unresolved. Germline assignment: CDR1 MNHEY and CDR2 SMNVEV (reference sequence). The CDR3 has 14 amino acids. V was pared by 0 bases and J by 11 bases, with 16 bases between. DNA for the CDR3: TGTGCCAGCAGTTTATCGGGCAGTTCTACGATGCAGTACTTC. Protein sequence: CASSLSGSSTMQYF.

This sequence joins TRBV19 and TRBJ2-7; 10 bases map to TRBD1. The ends lost 9 bases at V and 7 bases at J; junction bases unmatched: 6. This CDR3 spans 12 amino acids. The germline V gene has CDR1 LNHDA and CDR2 SQIVND (reference sequence). The CDR3: CASRQGAGEQYF. CDR3 coding DNA: TGTGCCAGCAGACAGGGGGCGGGTGAGCAGTACTTC.

In nucleotides, the CDR3 is TGCAGCGTTGTTGCGTCTAGCACAGATACGCAGTATTTT. Encoded protein: CSVVASSTDTQYF. V gene TRBV29-1 combines with J gene TRBJ2-3; D is unresolved. The CDR3 length is 13 residues. Germline values: CDR1 SQVTM, CDR2 ANQGSEA. Trimming left V 4 bases short and J 0 bases short, with 8 bases between.

V gene TRBV5-1 combines with J gene TRBJ2-7; 7 positions agree with TRBD1. J gave up 3 bases and V 4 bases, and 7 bases lay outside the gene matches. The CDR3 has 14 amino acids. Germline-derived CDR1 and CDR2 are SGHRS and YFSETQ. CDR3 loop: CASSLVTGNYEQYF. DNA for the CDR3: TGCGCCAGCAGCCTGGTGACAGGGAACTACGAGCAGTACTTC.

The chain joins TRBV28 to TRBJ2-6, with 9 bases aligning to TRBD1. This CDR3 has 16 amino acids. Germline assignment: CDR1 MDHEN and CDR2 SYDVKM. J lost 5 bases, V lost 5 bases, and 7 bases had no gene match. The CDR3 spells CASSDPGQGRANVLTF. In DNA form, the CDR3 reads TGTGCCAGCAGTGACCCGGGACAGGGAAGGGCCAACGTCCTGACTTTC. The full variable domain, completed using reference TRBV28 and TRBJ2-6, is DVKVTQSSRYLVKRTGEKVFLECVQDMDHENMFWYRQDPGLGLRLIYFSYDVKMKEKGDIPEGYSVSREKKERFSLILESASTNQTSMYLCASSDPGQGRANVLTFGAGSRLTVL.

The gene calls are TRBV10-3 and TRBJ1-1, with 10 bases aligning to TRBD1. The CDR3 totals 14 residues. The ends lost 3 bases at V and 3 bases at J; junction bases unmatched: 1. Per germline, CDR1 ENHRY and CDR2 SYGVKD. As DNA, the CDR3 is TGTGCCATCAGTGACGGACAGGGGGACACTGAAGCTTTCTTT. It translates to CAISDGQGDTEAFF.

The CDR3 nucleotides read TGTGCCAGCAGTGAAGACTTGAGCTCCTATAATTCACCCCTCCACTTT. It is translated as CASSEDLSSYNSPLHF. The chain links TRBV6-1 to TRBJ1-6, with D unclear. This CDR3 spans 16 amino acids. Trimming left V 1 base short and J 0 bases short, with 7 bases between. Germline V gene data show CDR1 as MNHNS and CDR2 as SASEGT.

This rearrangement joins TRBV27 to TRBJ2-1, with TRBD1 as a possible D gene (5 bases). The germline V gene has CDR1 MNHEY and CDR2 SMNVEV (reference sequence). The germline V and J ends were trimmed by 2 bases and 4 bases, with 15 bases remaining between them. CDR3 length equals 16 residues. The DNA of the CDR3 is TGTGCCAGCAGTTTAGATCGGCAGGGTAATTACAATGAGCAGTTCTTC. This codes for CASSLDRQGNYNEQFF.

In regard to this clone: Other DNA variants within this sample encode the same CDR3. V is TRBV19 and J is TRBJ2-7; 7 nucleotides align to TRBD2. The junction had 32 bases not matched to a gene; V was cut back by 4 bases and J by 2 bases. The germline V gene has CDR1 LNHDA and CDR2 SQIVND (reference sequence). The CDR3 consists of 23 residues. The CDR3 loop is CASSRRDRWKIGSGHTDPYEQYF. DNA for the CDR3: TGTGCCAGTAGTAGACGGGACCGGTGGAAAATTGGTAGCGGGCATACTGACCCCTACGAGCAGTACTTC.

The V gene is TRBV5-1, the J gene TRBJ2-7; a possible D gene is TRBD1 (5 bases). CDR3 length: 13 amino acids. Germline CDR1 SGHRS, CDR2 YFSETQ. The V and J ends lost 1 base and 3 bases respectively, with 8 bases between them. The DNA for the CDR3 is TGCGCCAGCAGCTTGTCAGGGATCTACGAGCAGTACTTC. This translates into CASSLSGIYEQYF.

Ten or more counts support this clone. The CDR3: CASSRGQDTGELFF. The CDR3 DNA reads as TGTGCCAGCAGCCGGGGACAGGACACCGGGGAGCTGTTTTTT. The chain uses TRBV5-4 and TRBJ2-2, with 8 bases that match TRBD1. V gave up 4 bases and J gave up 3 bases; unmatched junction bases: 2. The CDR3 extends over 14 amino acids. Germline loops: CDR1 SGHNT, CDR2 YYREEE (reference sequence).

This clone was seen only a few times. The chain recombines TRBV7-9 with TRBJ2-3; perhaps TRBD2 as D (5 bases). Per the germline V gene, CDR1 is SEHNR and CDR2 is FQNEAQ (reference sequence). Trimming removed 4 bases at V and 10 bases at J, with 12 bases between. This CDR3 spans 12 amino acids. For the CDR3, the DNA is TGTGCCAGCAGCTCCACTAGAGGAGCGCAGTATTTT. It yields the protein CASSSTRGAQYF. The complete variable domain, with remaining parts taken from reference TRBV7-9 and TRBJ2-3, reads DTGVSQNPRHKITKRGQNVTFRCDPISEHNRLYWYRQTLGQGPEFLTYFQNEAQLEKSRLLSDRFSAERPKGSFSTLEIQRTEQGDSAMYLCASSSTRGAQYFGPGTRLTVL.

The chain uses TRBV27 and TRBJ2-7; D unresolved. This CDR3 has 15 residues. The ends were cut back, 0 bases at V and 6 bases at J, with 15 bases in the middle. Germline V gene sequence: CDR1 MNHEY, CDR2 SMNVEV (reference sequence). The CDR3: CASSLSRYFLGEQYF. CDR3 coding DNA: TGTGCCAGCAGTTTATCGAGATATTTCCTAGGCGAGCAGTACTTC.

The rearrangement uses TRBV27 and TRBJ2-7, with D maybe TRBD2 (6 bases). Per the germline V gene, CDR1 is MNHEY and CDR2 is SMNVEV (reference sequence). Trimming removed 3 bases from V and 3 bases from J, with 9 bases in between. This CDR3 spans 13 amino acids. CDR3 residues: CASSLREDYEQYF. The CDR3 bases are TGTGCCAGCAGTTTGAGGGAGGACTACGAGCAGTACTTC.

The rearrangement joins TRBV6-1 to TRBJ2-7; 9 bases line up with TRBD1. The germline V gene encodes CDR1 MNHNS and CDR2 SASEGT. The junction had 7 bases not matched to a gene; V was cut back by 7 bases and J by 3 bases. This CDR3 has 14 residues. CDR3 in DNA: TGTGCCAGCACCGGGACAGGGAGGGGCTACGAGCAGTACTTC. Translation: CASTGTGRGYEQYF.

The chain carries TRBV21-1 and TRBJ2-1; the table's D call, TRBD2, was not checked against the DNA. TRBV21-1 is a documented pseudogene. The CDR3 runs 14 residues. Here the CDR3 reads CASSKVAGANEQFF. The CDR3 region has the DNA TGTGCCAGCAGCAAAGTAGCGGGAGCTAATGAGCAGTTCTTC.

The chain carries TRBV6-5 and TRBJ2-5, with 10 bases lining up with TRBD1. The J call is in doubt because the DNA end fits TRBJ2-7 better. The CDR3 sequence is 14 residues long. From germline, CDR1 is MNHEY and CDR2 SVGAGI. The CDR3 loop is CASKGQGLSYEQYF. The CDR3 DNA reads as TGTGCCAGCAAGGGACAGGGGCTCTCCTACGAGCAGTACTTC.

The V and J genes are TRBV28 and TRBJ1-2; 7 positions match TRBD1. The germline CDR1 and CDR2 sequences are MDHEN and SYDVKM. The CDR3 covers 14 residues. The ends lost 7 bases at V and 4 bases at J; junction bases unmatched: 9. CDR3 in amino acids: CASTGQVEFYGYTF. CDR3 coding DNA: TGTGCCAGCACCGGACAGGTCGAATTCTATGGCTACACCTTC.

The rearrangement links TRBV5-1 to TRBJ2-1; TRBD2 matches at 14 bases. This CDR3 contains 16 residues. The germline V gene encodes CDR1 SGHRS and CDR2 YFSETQ. J lost 7 bases, V lost 3 bases, and 6 bases had no gene match. CDR3 protein: CASSWGGLAGENEQFF. The CDR3 DNA follows: TGCGCCAGCAGCTGGGGGGGACTAGCGGGAGAAAATGAGCAGTTCTTC.

A note on this clone: A read error may produce the germline difference seen at one junction end. The V call is TRBV6-6, the J call TRBJ1-3; 7 bases fit TRBD1. The CDR3 has 12 amino acids. Germline V lookup: CDR1 MNHNY, CDR2 SVGAGI (reference sequence). CDR3 DNA: TGTGCCAGCAGTTACTCAGGGGGCGTAGTGGATTTT. Translating it yields CASSYSGGVVDF.